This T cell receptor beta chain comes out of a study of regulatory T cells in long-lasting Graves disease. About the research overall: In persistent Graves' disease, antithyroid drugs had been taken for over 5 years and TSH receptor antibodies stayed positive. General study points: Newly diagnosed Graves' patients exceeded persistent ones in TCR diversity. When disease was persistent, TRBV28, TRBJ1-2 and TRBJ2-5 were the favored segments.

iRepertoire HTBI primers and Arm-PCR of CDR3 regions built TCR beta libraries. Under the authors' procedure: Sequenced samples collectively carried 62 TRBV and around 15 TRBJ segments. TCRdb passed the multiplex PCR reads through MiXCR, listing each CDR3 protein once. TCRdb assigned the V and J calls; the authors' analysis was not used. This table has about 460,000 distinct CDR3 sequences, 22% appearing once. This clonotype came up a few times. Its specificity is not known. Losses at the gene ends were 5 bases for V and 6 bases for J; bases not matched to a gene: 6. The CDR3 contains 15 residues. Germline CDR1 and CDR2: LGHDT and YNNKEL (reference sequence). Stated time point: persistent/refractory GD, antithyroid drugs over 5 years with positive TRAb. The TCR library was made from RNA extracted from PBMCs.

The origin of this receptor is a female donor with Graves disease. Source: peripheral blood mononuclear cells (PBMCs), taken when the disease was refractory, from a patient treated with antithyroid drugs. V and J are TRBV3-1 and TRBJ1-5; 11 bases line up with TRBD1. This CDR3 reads CASSNGQGAGQPQHF. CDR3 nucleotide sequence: TGTGCCAGCAGCAACGGACAGGGGGCTGGTCAGCCCCAGCATTTT.